This T cell receptor beta chain was profiled in a study of blood T cell repertoires in COVID-19. Germline V CDR1 and CDR2: SEHNR, FQNEAQ (reference sequence). The CDR3 contains 13 residues. V dropped 3 bases and J dropped 1 base, with 6 bases sitting between them. Original handling: By means of reference gene primer amplification, nucleated cell counts were estimated. Sequenced by immunoSEQ multiplex PCR; TCRdb stores in-frame clones only, minus some. The D gene and trimming were derived from the DNA, and the V and J assignments and clone size from that table. This table has about 230,000 clones, around 84% appearing once.

Sequencing input: peripheral blood. The sequence derives from a man aged 40-49 years with acute or convalescent COVID-19. The chain combines TRBV7-9 with TRBJ1-1; unclear D gene. CDR3 DNA: TGTGCCAGCAGCTTGCCCGGGAACACTGAAGCTTTCTTT. It specifies CASSLPGNTEAFF.